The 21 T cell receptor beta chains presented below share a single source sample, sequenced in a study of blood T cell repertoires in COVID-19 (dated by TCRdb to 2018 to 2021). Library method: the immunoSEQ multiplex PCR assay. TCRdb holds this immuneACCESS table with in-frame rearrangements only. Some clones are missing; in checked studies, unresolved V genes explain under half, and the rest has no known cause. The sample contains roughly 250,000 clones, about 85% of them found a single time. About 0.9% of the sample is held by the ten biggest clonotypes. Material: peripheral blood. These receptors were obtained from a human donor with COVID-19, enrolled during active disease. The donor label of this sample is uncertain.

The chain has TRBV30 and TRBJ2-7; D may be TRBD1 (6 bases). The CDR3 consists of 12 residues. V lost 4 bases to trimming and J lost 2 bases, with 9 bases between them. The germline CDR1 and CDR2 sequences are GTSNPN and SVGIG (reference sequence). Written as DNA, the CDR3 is TGTGCCTGGAAGCGGACAGCCTACGAGCAGTACTTC. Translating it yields CAWKRTAYEQYF.

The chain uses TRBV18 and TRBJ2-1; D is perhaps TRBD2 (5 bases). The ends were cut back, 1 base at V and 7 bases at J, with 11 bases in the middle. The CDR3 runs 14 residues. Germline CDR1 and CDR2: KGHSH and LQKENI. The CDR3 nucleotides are TGTGCCAGCTCACCACTGGGAGACGGGAATGAGCAGTTCTTC. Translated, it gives CASSPLGDGNEQFF.

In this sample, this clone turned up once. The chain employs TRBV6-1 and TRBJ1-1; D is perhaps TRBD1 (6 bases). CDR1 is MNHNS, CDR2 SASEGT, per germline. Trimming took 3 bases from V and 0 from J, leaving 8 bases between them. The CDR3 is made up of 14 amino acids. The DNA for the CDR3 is TGTGCCAGCAGTGAGTACAGGGTGAACACTGAAGCTTTCTTT. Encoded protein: CASSEYRVNTEAFF.

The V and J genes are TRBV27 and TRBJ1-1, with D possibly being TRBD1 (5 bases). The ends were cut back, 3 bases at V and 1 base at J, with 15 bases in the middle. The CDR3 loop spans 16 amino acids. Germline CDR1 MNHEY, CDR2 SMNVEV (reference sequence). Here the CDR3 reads CASSFWQGRPNTEAFF. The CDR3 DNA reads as TGTGCCAGCAGTTTTTGGCAGGGAAGGCCGAACACTGAAGCTTTCTTT.

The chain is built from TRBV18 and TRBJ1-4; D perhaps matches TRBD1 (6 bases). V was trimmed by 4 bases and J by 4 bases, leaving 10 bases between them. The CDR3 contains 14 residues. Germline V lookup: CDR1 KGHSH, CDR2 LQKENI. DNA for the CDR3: TGTGCCAGCTCACGCGGACAGCTTAATGAAAAACTGTTTTTT. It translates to CASSRGQLNEKLFF.

The CDR3 DNA reads as TGTGCCAGCAGTATTGGTCAGAGCAATCAGCCCCAGCATTTT. Amino acids: CASSIGQSNQPQHF. The chain links TRBV6-6 to TRBJ1-5; D is unresolved. The CDR3 length is 14 residues. Germline lookup yields CDR1 MNHNY and CDR2 SVGAGI (reference sequence). V shed 5 bases and J shed 1 base, with 9 bases lying between them.

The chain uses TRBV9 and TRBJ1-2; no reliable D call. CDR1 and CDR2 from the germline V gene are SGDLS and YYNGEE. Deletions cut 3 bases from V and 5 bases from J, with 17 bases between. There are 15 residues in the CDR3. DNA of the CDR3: TGTGCCAGCAGCGCGGTACCGGGGAATGAATATGGCTACACCTTC. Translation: CASSAVPGNEYGYTF.

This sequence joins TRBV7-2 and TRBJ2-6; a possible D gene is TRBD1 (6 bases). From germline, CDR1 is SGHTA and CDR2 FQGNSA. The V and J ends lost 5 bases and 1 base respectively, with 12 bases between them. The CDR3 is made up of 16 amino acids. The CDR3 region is CASSDTGFSGANVLTF. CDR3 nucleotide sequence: TGTGCCAGCAGCGACACAGGGTTTTCTGGGGCCAACGTCCTGACTTTC.

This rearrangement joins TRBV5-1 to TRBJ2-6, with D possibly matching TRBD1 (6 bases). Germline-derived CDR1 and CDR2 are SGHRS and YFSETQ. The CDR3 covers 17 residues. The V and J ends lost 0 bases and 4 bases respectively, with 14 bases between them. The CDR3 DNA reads TGCGCCAGCAGCTTGGCCCTAGCAGGGGCCGGGGCCAACGTCCTGACTTTC. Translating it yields CASSLALAGAGANVLTF.

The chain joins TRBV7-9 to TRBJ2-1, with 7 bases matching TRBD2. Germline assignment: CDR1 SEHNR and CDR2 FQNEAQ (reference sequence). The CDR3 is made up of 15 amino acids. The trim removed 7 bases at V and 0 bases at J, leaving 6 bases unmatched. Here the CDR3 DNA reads TGTGCCAGCAACACCCGGGACTACTCCTACAATGAGCAGTTCTTC. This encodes CASNTRDYSYNEQFF.

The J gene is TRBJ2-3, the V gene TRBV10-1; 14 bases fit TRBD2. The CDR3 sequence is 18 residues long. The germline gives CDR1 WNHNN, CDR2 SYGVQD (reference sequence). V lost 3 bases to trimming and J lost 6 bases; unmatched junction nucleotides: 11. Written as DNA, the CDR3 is TGCGCCAGCAGTGACCCTCGACTAGCGGGAGGGCTAGGGGATACGCAGTATTTT. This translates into CASSDPRLAGGLGDTQYF.

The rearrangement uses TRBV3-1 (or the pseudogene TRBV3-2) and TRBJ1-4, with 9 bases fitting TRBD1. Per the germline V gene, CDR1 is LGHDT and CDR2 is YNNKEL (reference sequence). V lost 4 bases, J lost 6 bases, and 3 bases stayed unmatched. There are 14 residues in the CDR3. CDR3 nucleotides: TGTGCCAGCAGCCCCCGGGACAGGGATGAAAAACTGTTTTTT. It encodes CASSPRDRDEKLFF.

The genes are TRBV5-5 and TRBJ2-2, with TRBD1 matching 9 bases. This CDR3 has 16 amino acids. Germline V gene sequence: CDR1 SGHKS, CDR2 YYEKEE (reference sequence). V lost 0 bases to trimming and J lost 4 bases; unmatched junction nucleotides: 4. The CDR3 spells CASSLGTGVGTGELFF. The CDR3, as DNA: TGTGCCAGCAGCTTGGGGACAGGGGTAGGCACCGGGGAGCTGTTTTTT.

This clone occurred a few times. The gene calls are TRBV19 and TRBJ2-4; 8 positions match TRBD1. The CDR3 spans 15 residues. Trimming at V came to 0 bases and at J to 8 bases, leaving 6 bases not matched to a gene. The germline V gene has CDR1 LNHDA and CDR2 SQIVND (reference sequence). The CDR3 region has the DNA TGTGCCAGTAGTATAGATAACAGGGGGATAGACATTCAGTACTTC. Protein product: CASSIDNRGIDIQYF. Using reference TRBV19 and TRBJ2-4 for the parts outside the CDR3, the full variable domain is DGGITQSPKYLFRKEGQNVTLSCEQNLNHDAMYWYRQDPGQGLRLIYYSQIVNDFQKGDIAEGYSVSREKKESFPLTVTSAQKNPTAFYLCASSIDNRGIDIQYFGAGTRLSVL.

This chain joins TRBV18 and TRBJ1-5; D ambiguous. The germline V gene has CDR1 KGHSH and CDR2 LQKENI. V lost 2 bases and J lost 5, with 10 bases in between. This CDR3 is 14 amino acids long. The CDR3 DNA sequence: TGTGCCAGCTCACCAGGAGTACTAGATCAGCCCCAGCATTTT. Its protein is CASSPGVLDQPQHF.

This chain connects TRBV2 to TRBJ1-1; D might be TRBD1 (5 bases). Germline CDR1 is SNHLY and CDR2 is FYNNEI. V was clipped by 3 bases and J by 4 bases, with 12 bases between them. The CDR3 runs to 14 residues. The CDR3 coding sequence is TGTGCCAGCAGTGAGCTCGGGGGAGGCACTGAAGCTTTCTTT. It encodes CASSELGGGTEAFF.

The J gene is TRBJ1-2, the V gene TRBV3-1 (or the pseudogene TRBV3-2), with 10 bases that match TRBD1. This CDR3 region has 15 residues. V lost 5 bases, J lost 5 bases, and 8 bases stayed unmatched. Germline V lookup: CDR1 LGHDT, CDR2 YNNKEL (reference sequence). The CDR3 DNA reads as TGTGCCAGCAGCAGATCGACAGGGGGCACGTATGGCTACACCTTC. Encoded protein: CASSRSTGGTYGYTF.

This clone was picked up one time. The CDR3 nucleotides are TGTGCCAGCAGCTTGGTACTAGCGGGGAATCCTGAGCAGTTCTTC. Its translation is CASSLVLAGNPEQFF. The chain links TRBV5-4 to TRBJ2-1, with 10 bases fitting TRBD2. There are 15 residues in the CDR3. Germline CDR1 is SGHNT and CDR2 is YYREEE (reference sequence). Trimming at V came to 0 bases and at J to 9 bases, leaving 6 bases not matched to a gene.

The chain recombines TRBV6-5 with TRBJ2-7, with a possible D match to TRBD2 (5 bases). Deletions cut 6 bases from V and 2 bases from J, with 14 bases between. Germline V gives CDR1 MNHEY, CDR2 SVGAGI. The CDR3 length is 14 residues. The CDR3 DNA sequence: TGTGCCAGCAGCTTGAGCGGAAAAGCCTACGAGCAGTACTTC. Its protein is CASSLSGKAYEQYF.

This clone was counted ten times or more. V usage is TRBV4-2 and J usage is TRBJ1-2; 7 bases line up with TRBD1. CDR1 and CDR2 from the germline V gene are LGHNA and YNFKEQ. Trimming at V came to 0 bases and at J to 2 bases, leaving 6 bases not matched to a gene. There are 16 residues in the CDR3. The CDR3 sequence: CASSQDPNRGNYGYTF. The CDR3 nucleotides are TGTGCCAGCAGCCAAGATCCGAACAGGGGCAACTATGGCTACACCTTC.

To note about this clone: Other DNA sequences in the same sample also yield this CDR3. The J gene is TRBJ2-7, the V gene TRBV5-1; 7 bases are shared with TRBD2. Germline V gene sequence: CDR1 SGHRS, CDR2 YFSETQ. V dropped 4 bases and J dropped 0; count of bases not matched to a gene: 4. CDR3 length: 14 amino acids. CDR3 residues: CASSPGTISYEQYF. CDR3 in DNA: TGCGCCAGCAGCCCGGGGACTATCTCCTACGAGCAGTACTTC.